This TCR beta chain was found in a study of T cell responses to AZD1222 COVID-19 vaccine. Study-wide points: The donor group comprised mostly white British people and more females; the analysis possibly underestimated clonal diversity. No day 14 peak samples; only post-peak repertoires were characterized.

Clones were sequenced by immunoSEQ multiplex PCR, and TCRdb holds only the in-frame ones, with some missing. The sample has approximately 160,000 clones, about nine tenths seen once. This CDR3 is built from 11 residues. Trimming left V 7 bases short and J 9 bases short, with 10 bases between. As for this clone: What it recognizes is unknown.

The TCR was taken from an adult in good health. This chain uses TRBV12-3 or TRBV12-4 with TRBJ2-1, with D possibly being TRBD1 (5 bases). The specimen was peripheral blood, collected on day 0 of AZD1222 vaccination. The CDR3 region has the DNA TGTGCCAGCATCCGAAGGGGTGAGCAGTTCTTC. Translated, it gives CASIRRGEQFF.